The subject of this entry is one T cell receptor beta chain. Its target is unknown. The donors (healthy individuals) were bone marrow donors. In the PCR, 60 Vbeta and 13 Jbeta primers were used. Libraries were prepared by immunoSEQ multiplex PCR; TCRdb keeps only in-frame clonotypes and omits some of them. The table has about 130,000 clones, approximately 9% seen once; the top ten hold 6.5% to 9%. This sample was included in a study of cytomegalovirus exposure and HLA in healthy donors. The study, taken as a whole, reports: Analysis performed later showed TCR beta chains linked to HLA being more clonally expanded than equally common others. Certain indistinguishable V segments, among them TRBV6-2 and TRBV6-3, were excluded. Using a false discovery rate of 0.05, a later analysis showed that 16,951 TCR beta sequences were associated with HLA alleles.

This CDR3 region has 19 residues. Per the germline V gene, CDR1 is SEHNR and CDR2 is FQNEAQ (reference sequence). Trimming cost V 4 bases and J 7 bases; bases outside gene matches: 19. V and J are TRBV7-9 and TRBJ2-2; 9 positions match TRBD2. The source is a woman between 40 and 55 years old in good health and CMV-seropositive. Sequencing was performed on PBMCs. Here the CDR3 reads CASSYSRLAGNPIVGELFF. As DNA, the CDR3 is TGTGCCAGCAGCTACTCTAGGCTAGCGGGGAACCCGATTGTCGGGGAGCTGTTTTTT.